Reported below is one T cell receptor (beta chain). Trimming removed 6 bases from V and 4 bases from J, with 10 bases in between. Germline V gives CDR1 MNHEY, CDR2 SVGEGT. The CDR3 runs 13 residues. MiXCR, run by TCRdb on the RT-PCR reads, gives a single entry per CDR3 protein. The data show more than 600,000 distinct CDR3 sequences, more than 13% seen once. The rearrangement uses TRBV6-2 or TRBV6-3 and TRBJ1-3; D is unclear. Sample: memory CD4+ T cells from blood. The receptor's source is a female donor in good health, serving as a healthy control. CDR3 sequence reads: CASSNAAGNTIYF. The DNA of the CDR3 is TGTGCCAGCAGCAATGCGGCGGGAAACACCATATATTTT.